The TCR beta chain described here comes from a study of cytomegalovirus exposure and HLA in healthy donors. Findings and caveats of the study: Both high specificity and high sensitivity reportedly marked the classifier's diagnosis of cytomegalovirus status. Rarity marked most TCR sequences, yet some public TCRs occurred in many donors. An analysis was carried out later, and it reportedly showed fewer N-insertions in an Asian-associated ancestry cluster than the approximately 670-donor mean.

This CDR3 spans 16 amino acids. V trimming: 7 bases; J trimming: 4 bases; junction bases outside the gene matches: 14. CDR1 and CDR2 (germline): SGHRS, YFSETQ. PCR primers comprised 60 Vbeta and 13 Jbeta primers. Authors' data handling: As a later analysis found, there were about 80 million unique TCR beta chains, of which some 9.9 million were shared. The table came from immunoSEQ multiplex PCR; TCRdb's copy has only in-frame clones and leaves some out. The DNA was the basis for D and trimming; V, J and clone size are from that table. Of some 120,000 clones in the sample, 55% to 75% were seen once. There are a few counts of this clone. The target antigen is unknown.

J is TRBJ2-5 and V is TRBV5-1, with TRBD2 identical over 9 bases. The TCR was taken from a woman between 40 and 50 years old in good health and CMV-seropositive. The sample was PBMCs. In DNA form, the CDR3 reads TGCGCCAGCTCCGGTTTAGCGGGAGAGATGGGAGAGACCCAGTACTTC. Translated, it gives CASSGLAGEMGETQYF. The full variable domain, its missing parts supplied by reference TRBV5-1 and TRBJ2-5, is KAGVTQTPRYLIKTRGQQVTLSCSPISGHRSVSWYQQTPGQGLQFLFEYFSETQRNKGNFPGRFSGRQFSNSRSEMNVSTLELGDSALYLCASSGLAGEMGETQYFGPGTRLLVL.